Following are 28 T cell receptor beta chains from one sample sequenced in a study of blood T cell repertoires in COVID-19. The table came from immunoSEQ multiplex PCR; TCRdb's copy has only in-frame clones and leaves some out. The table has about 160,000 clones, approximately 87% seen once. Source material: PBMCs or T cells enriched from blood (not recorded which). These receptors came from a woman in her forties or fifties who had recovered from COVID-19.

The chain uses TRBV5-6 and TRBJ2-2; D perhaps matches TRBD2 (5 bases). Germline CDR1 reads SGHDT; CDR2 reads YYEEEE. The CDR3 spans 15 residues. V lost 0 bases and J 6 bases, leaving 12 bases between the germline ends. CDR3 sequence: CASSLGASGAGELFF. The CDR3 DNA sequence: TGTGCCAGCAGCTTGGGAGCAAGCGGCGCCGGGGAGCTGTTTTTT.

The genes are TRBV18 and TRBJ2-3; D possibly corresponds to TRBD1 (6 bases). V lost 4 bases to trimming and J lost 2 bases, with 16 bases between them. CDR1 and CDR2 (germline): KGHSH, LQKENI. The CDR3 loop spans 16 amino acids. The CDR3 nucleotides read TGTGCCAGCTCACGAACGGGCAGGGGAACCACAGATACGCAGTATTTT. It translates to CASSRTGRGTTDTQYF.

V gene TRBV19 combines with J gene TRBJ2-2; D is perhaps TRBD2 (6 bases). The CDR3 has 15 amino acids. CDR1 and CDR2 (germline): LNHDA, SQIVND (reference sequence). The ends were cut back, 3 bases at V and 4 bases at J, with 12 bases in the middle. CDR3 region: CASSIGGGLTGELFF. As DNA, the CDR3 is TGTGCCAGTAGTATTGGGGGAGGTCTCACCGGGGAGCTGTTTTTT.

This clone occurred a few times. The CDR3 DNA reads TGTGCCAGCAGACTGACAGGGGAGGGTAATCAGCCCCAGCATTTT. The encoded protein is CASRLTGEGNQPQHF. The J gene is TRBJ1-5, the V gene TRBV6-5; 8 bases match TRBD1. This CDR3 is built from 15 residues. V shed 6 bases, J shed 4 bases, and the junction held 8 bases outside the gene matches. Germline V CDR1 and CDR2: MNHEY, SVGAGI.

The rearrangement uses TRBV9 and TRBJ2-2; a possible D gene is TRBD2 (6 bases). The CDR3 totals 15 residues. The germline V gene encodes CDR1 SGDLS and CDR2 YYNGEE. The V and J ends lost 4 bases and 7 bases respectively, with 17 bases between them. The CDR3 reads CASSLEAGGDGELFF. The CDR3 nucleotides are TGTGCCAGCAGCCTCGAGGCCGGAGGGGACGGGGAGCTGTTTTTT.

This sequence joins TRBV5-6 and TRBJ2-5, with 8 bases aligning to TRBD1. The CDR3 length is 13 residues. Germline values: CDR1 SGHDT, CDR2 YYEEEE. V gave up 6 bases and J gave up 9 bases; unmatched junction bases: 10. CDR3 loop: CASTTDRVVAQYF. In DNA, the CDR3 is TGTGCCAGCACCACGGACAGGGTAGTAGCCCAGTACTTC.

This sequence joins TRBV6-6 and TRBJ1-6, with 8 bases that match TRBD1. Germline V gene data show CDR1 as MNHNY and CDR2 as SVGAGI (reference sequence). V shed 8 bases and J 4 bases; nucleotides not matched to a gene: 10. This CDR3 contains 16 residues. As DNA, the CDR3 is TGTGCCAGCCAGCCAGGGGGCGCGGGATATAATTCACCCCTCCACTTT. This encodes CASQPGGAGYNSPLHF.

The gene calls are TRBV12-3 or TRBV12-4 and TRBJ1-5, with 7 nucleotides matching TRBD1. Germline trimming cut 8 bases from V and 8 bases from J; bases unmatched to any gene: 9. The CDR3 consists of 13 residues. The chain's CDR3 is CASSWTGREPQHF. The CDR3 nucleotides are TGTGCCAGCTCTTGGACAGGTAGGGAGCCCCAGCATTTT.

The chain is built from TRBV7-9 and TRBJ2-5, with TRBD1 matching over 7 bases. Looked up from germline, CDR1 is SEHNR and CDR2 is FQNEAQ (reference sequence). This CDR3 is built from 13 residues. V lost 4 bases, J lost 10 bases, and 9 bases stayed unmatched. The CDR3 protein is CASSSGTAQVQYF. Here the CDR3 DNA reads TGTGCCAGCAGCTCTGGGACAGCACAGGTCCAGTACTTC.

The chain uses TRBV27 and TRBJ1-6; 8 bases map to TRBD1. Germline lookup yields CDR1 MNHEY and CDR2 SMNVEV (reference sequence). The length of the CDR3 is 14 residues. Trimming at V came to 6 bases and at J to 4 bases, leaving 2 bases not matched to a gene. CDR3: CASSRTGYNSPLHF. DNA for the CDR3: TGTGCCAGCAGCCGGACAGGGTATAATTCACCCCTCCACTTT.

The CDR3 protein is CATRGQRATGELFF. The CDR3 bases are TGTGCCACCCGAGGTCAGCGTGCCACCGGGGAGCTGTTTTTT. J is TRBJ2-2 and V is TRBV7-8; D is uncertain. The V gene lost 10 bases and the J gene lost 4 bases, with 16 bases spanning the gap. This CDR3 is 14 amino acids long. Germline V lookup: CDR1 SGHVS, CDR2 FQNEAQ.

The chain recombines TRBV28 with TRBJ2-7; 7 bases align to TRBD1. The CDR3 consists of 14 residues. Germline CDR1 MDHEN, CDR2 SYDVKM. J gave up 4 bases and V 6 bases, and 9 bases lay outside the gene matches. The CDR3 loop is CASSDRDNSYEQYV. The CDR3 DNA reads as TGTGCCAGCAGCGACAGGGACAACTCATACGAGCAGTACGTC.

The chain recombines TRBV28 with TRBJ1-5; D possibly corresponds to TRBD1 (5 bases). V lost 6 bases, J lost 5 bases, and 14 bases lay in between. Germline V CDR1 and CDR2: MDHEN, SYDVKM. CDR3 length: 14 amino acids. CDR3 nucleotide sequence: TGTGCCAGCAGATTAACTCACAGGTATCAGCCCCAGCATTTT. Translation gives CASRLTHRYQPQHF.

The chain joins TRBV5-1 to TRBJ1-2; 11 positions agree with TRBD1. The CDR3 extends over 15 amino acids. J gave up 8 bases and V 5 bases, and 11 bases lay outside the gene matches. Looked up from germline, CDR1 is SGHRS and CDR2 is YFSETQ. The CDR3 is CASRDDRTGGDGYTF. The DNA for the CDR3 is TGCGCCAGCAGAGACGACCGGACAGGGGGCGACGGCTACACCTTC.

This chain uses TRBV5-4 with TRBJ2-2; TRBD1 is a possible D gene (6 bases). Germline loops: CDR1 SGHNT, CDR2 YYREEE (reference sequence). The germline V and J ends were trimmed by 3 bases and 4 bases, with 10 bases remaining between them. The CDR3 spans 14 residues. The CDR3 nucleotides read TGTGCCAGCAGCTCATCAGGGGCCACCGGGGAGCTGTTTTTT. It is translated as CASSSSGATGELFF.

The genes are TRBV9 and TRBJ2-1; maybe TRBD2 (5 bases). The CDR3 runs 16 residues. V was trimmed by 3 bases and J by 3 bases, leaving 16 bases between them. Germline CDR1 is SGDLS and CDR2 is YYNGEE. DNA of the CDR3: TGTGCCAGCAGCGCACCCGGGATCAGCGGCTACAATGAGCAGTTCTTC. Protein product: CASSAPGISGYNEQFF. Full variable domain (remainder filled in from reference TRBV9 and TRBJ2-1): DSGVTQTPKHLITATGQRVTLRCSPRSGDLSVYWYQQSLDQGLQFLIQYYNGEERAKGNILERFSAQQFPDLHSELNLSSLELGDSALYFCASSAPGISGYNEQFFGPGTRLTVL.

The chain recombines TRBV5-1 with TRBJ2-1, with 10 nucleotides matching TRBD2. Germline trimming cut 3 bases from V and 7 bases from J; bases unmatched to any gene: 7. Germline-derived CDR1 and CDR2 are SGHRS and YFSETQ. The CDR3 runs 15 residues. The CDR3 bases are TGCGCCAGCAGCTCTCTAGCGGGAGTTTTGAATGAGCAGTTCTTC. This translates into CASSSLAGVLNEQFF.

J is TRBJ1-2 and V is TRBV18, with 7 bases fitting TRBD1. With 3 bases clipped from V and 7 bases from J, the junction kept 8 bases outside the gene matches. This CDR3 region has 14 residues. Germline loops: CDR1 KGHSH, CDR2 LQKENI. The CDR3 DNA is TGTGCCAGCTCACCTCGACAGGGAGAGAGTGGCTACACCTTC. Residues: CASSPRQGESGYTF.

The V call is TRBV5-4, the J call TRBJ1-1; the match to TRBD1 covers 11 bases. V gave up 4 bases and J gave up 5 bases; unmatched junction bases: 7. CDR1 is SGHNT and CDR2 is YYREEE in the germline V gene (reference sequence). The length of the CDR3 is 15 residues. The DNA for the CDR3 is TGTGCCAGCAGCCCCGGACAGGGGGCGAGAACTGAAGCTTTCTTT. This codes for CASSPGQGARTEAFF. Full variable domain (remainder filled in from reference TRBV5-4 and TRBJ1-1): ETGVTQSPTHLIKTRGQQVTLRCSSQSGHNTVSWYQQALGQGPQFIFQYYREEENGRGNFPPRFSGLQFPNYSSELNVNALELDDSALYLCASSPGQGARTEAFFGQGTRLTVV.

The V call is TRBV10-1, the J call TRBJ1-5; a weak D match, TRBD1 (6 bases). The CDR3 is 16 amino acids. V shed 0 bases and J shed 6 bases, with 15 bases lying between them. CDR1 is WNHNN and CDR2 is SYGVQD in the germline V gene (reference sequence). The chain's CDR3 is CASSESKDSGPQPQHF. In DNA form, the CDR3 reads TGCGCCAGCAGTGAGTCGAAGGACAGTGGCCCTCAGCCCCAGCATTTT.

J is TRBJ1-3 and V is TRBV5-1, with 10 positions matching TRBD1. The CDR3 covers 16 residues. The germline V gene has CDR1 SGHRS and CDR2 YFSETQ. V was pared by 3 bases and J by 3 bases, with 6 bases of the junction left unmatched. DNA for the CDR3: TGCGCCAGCAGCTATGGGACAGGGGAGGTTGGAAACACCATATATTTT. This codes for CASSYGTGEVGNTIYF.

The chain combines TRBV27 with TRBJ2-2, with 8 bases identical to TRBD1. The CDR3 totals 15 residues. Losses at the gene ends were 5 bases for V and 3 bases for J; bases not matched to a gene: 5. Germline CDR1 reads MNHEY; CDR2 reads SMNVEV (reference sequence). CDR3 in DNA: TGTGCCAGCAGTCACCGGACAGGGTACACCGGGGAGCTGTTTTTT. Its protein product is CASSHRTGYTGELFF.

This clone is a singleton in its sample. The rearrangement joins TRBV7-6 to TRBJ1-1, with unresolved D. The CDR3 has 13 amino acids. The germline gives CDR1 SGHVS, CDR2 FNYEAQ. V lost 3 bases to trimming and J lost 1 base, with 6 bases between them. The CDR3 is CASSFSRNTEAFF. CDR3 sequence (DNA): TGTGCCAGCAGCTTCTCGCGGAACACTGAAGCTTTCTTT.

Written as DNA, the CDR3 is TGTGCCAGCGCGACTAGCGGGGGCTCCTACGAGCAGTACGTC. Translating gives CASATSGGSYEQYV. The V call is TRBV28, the J call TRBJ2-7; TRBD2 agrees at 12 bases. CDR1 MDHEN and CDR2 SYDVKM come from the germline V gene. This CDR3 is built from 14 residues. Trimming cost V 8 bases and J 0 bases; bases outside gene matches: 2.

This clone was seen just once. J is TRBJ1-1 and V is TRBV25-1, with D tentatively TRBD1 (6 bases). V was pared by 4 bases and J by 4 bases, with 13 bases between. The CDR3 sequence is 14 residues long. CDR1 and CDR2 from the germline V gene are MGHDK and SYGVNS. The DNA for the CDR3 is TGTGCCAGCAGTGGCTTGGTCAGGGGCACTGAAGCTTTCTTT. This translates into CASSGLVRGTEAFF.

V gene TRBV6-5 combines with J gene TRBJ1-5, with 8 positions matching TRBD1. Trimming at V came to 8 bases and at J to 6 bases, leaving 9 bases not matched to a gene. The CDR3 runs 14 residues. The germline gives CDR1 MNHEY, CDR2 SVGAGI. The CDR3 sequence: CASGSGGTGQPQHF. The CDR3 nucleotides are TGTGCCAGCGGATCAGGGGGCACGGGTCAGCCCCAGCATTTT.

The gene calls are TRBV5-5 and TRBJ1-5; D unresolved. The V and J ends lost 1 base and 5 bases respectively, with 7 bases between them. CDR3 length equals 13 residues. Germline V gene lookup returns CDR1 SGHKS and CDR2 YYEKEE (reference sequence). CDR3 protein: CASSLKRDQPQHF. The CDR3 coding sequence is TGTGCCAGCAGCTTGAAGAGGGATCAGCCCCAGCATTTT.

This chain uses TRBV7-2 with TRBJ1-3, with TRBD1 matching 10 bases. The V and J ends lost 5 bases and 5 bases, in that order; junction bases with no gene match: 6. Germline values: CDR1 SGHTA, CDR2 FQGNSA. This CDR3 is 15 amino acids long. The CDR3 is CASSLGQGTRNTIYF. DNA of the CDR3: TGTGCCAGCAGCCTGGGACAGGGGACGAGAAACACCATATATTTT.